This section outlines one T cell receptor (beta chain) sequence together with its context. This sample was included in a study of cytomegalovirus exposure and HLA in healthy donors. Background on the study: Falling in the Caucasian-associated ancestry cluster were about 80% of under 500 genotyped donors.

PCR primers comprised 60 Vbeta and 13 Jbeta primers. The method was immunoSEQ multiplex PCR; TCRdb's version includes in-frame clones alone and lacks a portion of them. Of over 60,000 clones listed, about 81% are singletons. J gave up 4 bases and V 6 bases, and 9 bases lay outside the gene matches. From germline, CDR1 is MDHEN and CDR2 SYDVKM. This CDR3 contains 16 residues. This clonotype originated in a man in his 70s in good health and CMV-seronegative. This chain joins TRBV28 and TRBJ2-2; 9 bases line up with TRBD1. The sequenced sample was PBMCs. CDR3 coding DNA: TGTGCCAGCAGCAAAACCGGGACAGGGCCCACCGGGGAGCTGTTTTTT. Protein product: CASSKTGTGPTGELFF.